Below, one TCR beta chain is given with its context. The antigen is not known. The CDR3 runs to 10 residues. Trimming cost V 6 bases and J 13 bases; bases outside gene matches: 5. Germline V gene sequence: CDR1 DFQATT, CDR2 SNEGSKA (reference sequence). Libraries were prepared by immunoSEQ multiplex PCR; TCRdb keeps only in-frame clonotypes and omits some of them. The table has fewer than 900,000 clones, 89% seen once. As for treatment: around 19 received Ad26.COV2.S at low or high dose, single or two shots; 5 received placebo; per-sample allocation not given. Day 63 after the first injection of vaccine or placebo was the sampling time. SARS-CoV-2 spike from the Wuhan strain was encoded by the vaccine, an Ad26 vector. The data are from a study of Ad26.COV2.S vaccination and SARS-CoV-2 variants. Study observations and caveats: Vaccine recipients showed a spike-specific TCR breadth that was higher than in placebo recipients. Responses of T cells in total may have been underestimated by the TCR breadth and depth analyses.

This sequence was found in a person between 18 and 65 years old who received the Ad26.COV2.S COVID-19 vaccine or a placebo. Here the sequenced sample was peripheral blood, taken in a trial of Ad26.COV2.S vaccine versus placebo. The chain carries TRBV20-1 and TRBJ1-1; 10 bases agree with TRBD1. CDR3 residues: CSAGDRGNFF. CDR3 nucleotides: TGCAGTGCGGGGGACAGGGGTAATTTCTTT.